This T cell receptor beta chain comes out of a study of identical twins. Whole-study results and caveats: The abundant beta clonotypes from cord blood had fewer insertions, and memory repertoires had none of this.

The CDR3 covers 15 residues. V lost 4 bases, J lost 7 bases, and 3 bases stayed unmatched. Germline CDR1 and CDR2: MNHEY and SMNVEV (reference sequence). As for this clonotype: Its matching antigen is unknown.

MiXCR was run by TCRdb on the 5' RACE reads, yielding one entry per CDR3 protein. There are approximately 1.8 million distinct CDR3 sequences in the sample; less than 40% occur only once, and approximately 0.25% lies in the top ten. The sample was cord blood. The chain carries TRBV27 and TRBJ2-1; 14 positions agree with TRBD2. The TCR comes from a newborn girl in good health. Written as DNA, the CDR3 is TGTGCCAGCAGTTCGGGACTAGCGGGAGAAAATGAGCAGTTCTTC. Its protein is CASSSGLAGENEQFF.